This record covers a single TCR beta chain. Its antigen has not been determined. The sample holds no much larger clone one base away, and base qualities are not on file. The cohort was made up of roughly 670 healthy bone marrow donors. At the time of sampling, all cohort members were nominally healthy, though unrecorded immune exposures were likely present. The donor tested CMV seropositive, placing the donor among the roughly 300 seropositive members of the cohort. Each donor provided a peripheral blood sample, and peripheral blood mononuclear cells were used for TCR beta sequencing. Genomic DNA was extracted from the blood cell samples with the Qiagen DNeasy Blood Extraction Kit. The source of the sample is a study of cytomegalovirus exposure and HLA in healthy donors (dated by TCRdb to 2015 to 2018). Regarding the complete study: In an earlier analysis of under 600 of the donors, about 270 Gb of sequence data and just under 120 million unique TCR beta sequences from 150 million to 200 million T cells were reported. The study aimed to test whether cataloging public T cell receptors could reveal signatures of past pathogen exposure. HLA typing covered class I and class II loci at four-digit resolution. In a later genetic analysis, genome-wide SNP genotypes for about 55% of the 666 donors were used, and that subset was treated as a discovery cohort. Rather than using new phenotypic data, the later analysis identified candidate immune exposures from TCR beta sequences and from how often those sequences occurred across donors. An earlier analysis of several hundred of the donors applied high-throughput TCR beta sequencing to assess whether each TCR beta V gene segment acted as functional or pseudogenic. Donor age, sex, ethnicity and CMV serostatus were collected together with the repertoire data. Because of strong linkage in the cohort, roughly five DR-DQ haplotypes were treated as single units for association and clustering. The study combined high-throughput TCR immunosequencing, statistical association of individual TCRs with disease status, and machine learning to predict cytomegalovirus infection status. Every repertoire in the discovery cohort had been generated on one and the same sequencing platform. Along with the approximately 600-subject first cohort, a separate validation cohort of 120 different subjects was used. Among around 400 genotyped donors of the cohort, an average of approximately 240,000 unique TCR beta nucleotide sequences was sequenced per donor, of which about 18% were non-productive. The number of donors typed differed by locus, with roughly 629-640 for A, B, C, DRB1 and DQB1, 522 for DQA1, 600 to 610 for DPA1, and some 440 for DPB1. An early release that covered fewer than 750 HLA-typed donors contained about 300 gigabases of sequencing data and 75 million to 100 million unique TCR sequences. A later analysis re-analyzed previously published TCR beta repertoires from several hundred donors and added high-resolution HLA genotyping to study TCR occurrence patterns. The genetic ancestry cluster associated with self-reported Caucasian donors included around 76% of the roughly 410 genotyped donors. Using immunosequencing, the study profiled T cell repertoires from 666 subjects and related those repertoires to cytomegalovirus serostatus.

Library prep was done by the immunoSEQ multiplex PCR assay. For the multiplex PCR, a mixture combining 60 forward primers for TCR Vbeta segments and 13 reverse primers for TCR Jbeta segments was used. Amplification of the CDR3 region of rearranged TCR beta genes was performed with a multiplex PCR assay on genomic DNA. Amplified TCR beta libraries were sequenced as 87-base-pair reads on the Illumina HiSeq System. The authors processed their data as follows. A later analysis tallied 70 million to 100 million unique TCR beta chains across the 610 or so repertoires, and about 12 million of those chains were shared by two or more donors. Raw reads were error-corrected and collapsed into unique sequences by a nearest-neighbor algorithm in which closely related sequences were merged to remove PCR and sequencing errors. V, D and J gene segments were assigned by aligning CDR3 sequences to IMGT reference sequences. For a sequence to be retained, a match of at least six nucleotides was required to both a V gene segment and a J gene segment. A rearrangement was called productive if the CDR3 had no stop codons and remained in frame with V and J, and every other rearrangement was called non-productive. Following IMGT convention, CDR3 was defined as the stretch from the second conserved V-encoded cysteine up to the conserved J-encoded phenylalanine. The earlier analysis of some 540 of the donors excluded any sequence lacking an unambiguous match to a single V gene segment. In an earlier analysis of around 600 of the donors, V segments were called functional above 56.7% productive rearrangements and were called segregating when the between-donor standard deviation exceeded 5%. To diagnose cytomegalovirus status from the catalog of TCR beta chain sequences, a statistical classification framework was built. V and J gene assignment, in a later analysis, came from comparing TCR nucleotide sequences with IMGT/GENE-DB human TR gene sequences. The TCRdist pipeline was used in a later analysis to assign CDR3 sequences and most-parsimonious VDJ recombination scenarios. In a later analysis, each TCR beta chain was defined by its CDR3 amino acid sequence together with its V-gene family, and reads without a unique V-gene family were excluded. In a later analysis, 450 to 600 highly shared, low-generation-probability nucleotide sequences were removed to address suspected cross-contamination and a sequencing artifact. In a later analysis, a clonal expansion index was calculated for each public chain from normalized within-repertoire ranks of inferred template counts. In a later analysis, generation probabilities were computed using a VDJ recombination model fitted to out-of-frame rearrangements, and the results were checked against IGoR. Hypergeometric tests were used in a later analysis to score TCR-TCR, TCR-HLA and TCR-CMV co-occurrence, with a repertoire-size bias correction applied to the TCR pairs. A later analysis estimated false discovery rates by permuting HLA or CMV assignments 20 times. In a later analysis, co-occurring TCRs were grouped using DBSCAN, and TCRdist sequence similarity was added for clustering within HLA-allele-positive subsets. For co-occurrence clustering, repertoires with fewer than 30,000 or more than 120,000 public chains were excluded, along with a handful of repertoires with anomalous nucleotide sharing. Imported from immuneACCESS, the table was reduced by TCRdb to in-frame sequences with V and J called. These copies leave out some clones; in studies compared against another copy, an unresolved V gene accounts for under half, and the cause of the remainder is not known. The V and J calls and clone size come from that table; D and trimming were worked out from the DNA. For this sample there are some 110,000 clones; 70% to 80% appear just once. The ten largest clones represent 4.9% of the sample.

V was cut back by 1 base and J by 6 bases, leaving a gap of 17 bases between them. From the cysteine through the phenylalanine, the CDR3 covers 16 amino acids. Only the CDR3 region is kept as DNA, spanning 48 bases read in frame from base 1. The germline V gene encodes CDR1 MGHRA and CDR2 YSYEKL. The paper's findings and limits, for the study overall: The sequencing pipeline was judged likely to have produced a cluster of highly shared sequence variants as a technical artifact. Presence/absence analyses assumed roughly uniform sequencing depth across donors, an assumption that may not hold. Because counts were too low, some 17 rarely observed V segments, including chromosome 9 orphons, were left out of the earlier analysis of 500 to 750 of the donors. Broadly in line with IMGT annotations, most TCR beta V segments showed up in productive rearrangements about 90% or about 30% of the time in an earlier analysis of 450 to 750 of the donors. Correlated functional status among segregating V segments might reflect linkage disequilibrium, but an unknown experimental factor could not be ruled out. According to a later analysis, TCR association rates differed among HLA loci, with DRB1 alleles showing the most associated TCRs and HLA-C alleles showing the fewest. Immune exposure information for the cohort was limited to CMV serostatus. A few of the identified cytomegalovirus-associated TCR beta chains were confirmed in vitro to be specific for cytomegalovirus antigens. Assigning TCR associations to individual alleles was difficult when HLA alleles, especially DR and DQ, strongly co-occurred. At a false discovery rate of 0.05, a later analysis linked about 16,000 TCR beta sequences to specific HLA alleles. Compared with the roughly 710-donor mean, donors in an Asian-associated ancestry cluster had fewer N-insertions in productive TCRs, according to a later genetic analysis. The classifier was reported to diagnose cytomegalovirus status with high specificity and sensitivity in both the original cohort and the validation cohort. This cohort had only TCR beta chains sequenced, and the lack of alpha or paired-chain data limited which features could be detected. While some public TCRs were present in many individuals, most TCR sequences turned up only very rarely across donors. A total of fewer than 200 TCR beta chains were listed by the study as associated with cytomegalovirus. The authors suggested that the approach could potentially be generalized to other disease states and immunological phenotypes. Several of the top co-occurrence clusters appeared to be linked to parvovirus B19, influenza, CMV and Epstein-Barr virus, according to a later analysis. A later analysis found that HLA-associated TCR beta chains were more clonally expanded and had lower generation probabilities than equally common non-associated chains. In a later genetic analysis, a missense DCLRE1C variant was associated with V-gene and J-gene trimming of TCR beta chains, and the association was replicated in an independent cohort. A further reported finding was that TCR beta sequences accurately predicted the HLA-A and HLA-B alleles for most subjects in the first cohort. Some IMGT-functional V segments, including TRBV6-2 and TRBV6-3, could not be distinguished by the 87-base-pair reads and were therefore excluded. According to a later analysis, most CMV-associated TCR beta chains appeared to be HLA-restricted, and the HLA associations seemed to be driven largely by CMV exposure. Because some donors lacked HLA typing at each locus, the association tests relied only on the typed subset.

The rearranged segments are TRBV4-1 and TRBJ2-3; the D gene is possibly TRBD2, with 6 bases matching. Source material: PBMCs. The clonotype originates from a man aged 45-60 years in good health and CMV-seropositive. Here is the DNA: TGCGCCAGCAGCCAAGTAATGGCTAGCCGGGAGGATACGCAGTATTTT. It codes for CASSQVMASREDTQYF.